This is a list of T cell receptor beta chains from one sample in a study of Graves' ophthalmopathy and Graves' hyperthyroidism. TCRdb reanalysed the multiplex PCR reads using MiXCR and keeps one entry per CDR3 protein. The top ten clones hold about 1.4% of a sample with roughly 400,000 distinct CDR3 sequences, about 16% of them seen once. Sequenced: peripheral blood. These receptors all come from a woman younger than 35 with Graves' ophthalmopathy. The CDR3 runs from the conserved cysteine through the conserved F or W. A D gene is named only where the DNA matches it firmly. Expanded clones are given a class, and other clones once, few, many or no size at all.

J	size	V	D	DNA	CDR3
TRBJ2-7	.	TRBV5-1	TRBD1	TGCGCCAGCAGCCCGGGACAGGCGAGCTCCTACGAGCAGTACTTC	CASSPGQASSYEQYF
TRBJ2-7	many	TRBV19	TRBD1	TGTGCCAGTAGTGCCAAGGGACAGGGGAAGCTAGAGCAGTACTTC	CASSAKGQGKLEQYF
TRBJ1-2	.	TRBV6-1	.	TGTGCCAGCAGTGTCCGGCAGCAGAACTATGGCTACACCTTC	CASSVRQQNYGYTF
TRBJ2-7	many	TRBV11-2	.	TGTGCCAGCAGCTTACCCCCTCTCTACGAGCAGTACTTC	CASSLPPLYEQYF
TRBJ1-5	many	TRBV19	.	TGTGCCAGTAGTATGACAGGCAGCAATCAGCCCCAGCATTTT	CASSMTGSNQPQHF
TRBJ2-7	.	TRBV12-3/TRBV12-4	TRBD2	TGTGCCAGCAGTTGGACTAGCGCATCCTACGAGCAGTACTTC	CASSWTSASYEQYF
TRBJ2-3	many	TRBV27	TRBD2	TGTGCCAGCAGTTTTTTCGGGAGGGCCCCAGATACGCAGTATTTT	CASSFFGRAPDTQYF
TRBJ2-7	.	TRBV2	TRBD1	TGTGCCAGCTTCCCTGGGGGTGCAGGGGGCTACGAGCAGTACTTC	CASFPGGAGGYEQYF
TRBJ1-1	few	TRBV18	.	TGTGCCAGCTCACCACGGACAGCAGATGAAGCTTTCTTT	CASSPRTADEAFF
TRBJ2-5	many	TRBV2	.	TGTGCCAGCAGTGATGGCTTTTCGCCCGACCAAGAGACCCAGTACTTC	CASSDGFSPDQETQYF
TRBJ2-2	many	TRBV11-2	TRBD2	TGTGCCAGCAGCTCTCGACTAGCGGGAGTCACCGGGGAGCTGTTTTTT	CASSSRLAGVTGELFF
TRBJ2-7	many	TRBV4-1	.	TGCGCCAGCAGCCAAGTCCCAGGGGTCCACGAGCAGTACTTC	CASSQVPGVHEQYF
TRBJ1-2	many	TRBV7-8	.	TGTGCCAGCAGCTTCGGAAGGATCGGCTATGGCTACACCTTC	CASSFGRIGYGYTF
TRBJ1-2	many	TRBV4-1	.	TGCGCCAGCAGCCAAGATCCGGGAAAGGGCTACACCTTC	CASSQDPGKGYTF
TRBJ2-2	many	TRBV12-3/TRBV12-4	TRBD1	TGTGCCAGCGGGCTGACAGGGTTCGATAACACCGGGGAGCTGTTTTTT	CASGLTGFDNTGELFF
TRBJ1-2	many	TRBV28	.	TGTGCCAGCAGTTCCCGGACGGTATATGGCTACACCTTC	CASSSRTVYGYTF
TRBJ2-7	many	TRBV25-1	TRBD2	TGTGCCAGCAGTGAACCCGGACTAGCGGGGCCCTACGAGCAGTACTTC	CASSEPGLAGPYEQYF
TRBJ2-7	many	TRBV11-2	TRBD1	TGTGCCAGCAGCACCCGGACAGGGTTCGAGCAGTACTTC	CASSTRTGFEQYF
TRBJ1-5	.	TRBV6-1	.	TGTGCCAGCAGTCGGGCAGGGGACCAGCCCCAGCATTTT	CASSRAGDQPQHF
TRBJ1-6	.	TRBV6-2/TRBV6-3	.	TGTGCCAGCAGAGGGGGGGGCTCCAATTCACCCCTCCACTTT	CASRGGGSNSPLHF
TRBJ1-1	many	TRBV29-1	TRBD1	TGCAGCGTTGAAGATCGGGGGACAGGGATTGAAGCTTTCTTT	CSVEDRGTGIEAFF
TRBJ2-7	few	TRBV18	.	TGTGCCAGCTCACCACTAGCCAGGGGGGACTACGAGCAGTACTTC	CASSPLARGDYEQYF
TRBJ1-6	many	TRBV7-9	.	TGTGCCAGCAGCCCCCCTGAGAATTCACCCCTCCACTTT	CASSPPENSPLHF
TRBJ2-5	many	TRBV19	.	TGTGCCAGTAGTATAGTACCCAGGGGACAAGAGACCCAGTACTTC	CASSIVPRGQETQYF
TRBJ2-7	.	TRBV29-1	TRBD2	TGCAGCGTTGGACTAGCGGGGCCCTACGAGCAGTACTTC	CSVGLAGPYEQYF
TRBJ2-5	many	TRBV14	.	TGTGCCAGCAGCCAGGGTTCGTCTGGGACCCAGTACTTC	CASSQGSSGTQYF
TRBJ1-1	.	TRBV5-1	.	TGCGCCAGCAGCTTGAAAACAGCTTCTATGAACACTGAAGCTTTCTTT	CASSLKTASMNTEAFF
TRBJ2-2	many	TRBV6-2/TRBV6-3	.	TGTGCCAGCAGGGGGACCACGGGGGCGACCGGGGAGCTGTTTTTT	CASRGTTGATGELFF
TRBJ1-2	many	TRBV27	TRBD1	TGTGCCAGCAGTACTTCCGGGACAGTCGTTACTAACTATGGCTACACCTTC	CASSTSGTVVTNYGYTF
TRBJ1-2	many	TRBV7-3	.	TGTGCCAGCAGCTTAAATCACTACACCTTC	CASSLNHYTF